The 20 T cell receptor beta chains given below trace back to one sample, sequenced in a study of blood T cell repertoires in COVID-19. The table came from immunoSEQ multiplex PCR; TCRdb's copy has only in-frame clones and leaves some out. In the table there are over 150,000 clones, around nine tenths of which are singletons. Sequenced sample: peripheral blood. These TCRs come from a man aged 60 to 75 with COVID-19, enrolled during active disease.

This clone was observed at least ten times. The V call is TRBV3-1 (or the pseudogene TRBV3-2), the J call TRBJ1-1; perhaps TRBD1 as D (5 bases). V was pared by 0 bases and J by 1 base, with 12 bases between. Germline CDR1 reads LGHDT; CDR2 reads YNNKEL (reference sequence). This CDR3 comprises 16 residues. Here the CDR3 reads CASSQEGRGGNTEAFF. CDR3 nucleotides: TGTGCCAGCAGCCAAGAGGGCCGCGGGGGGAACACTGAAGCTTTCTTT.

The V call is TRBV9, the J call TRBJ1-1; possibly TRBD1 for D (5 bases). Trimming stripped 4 bases from V and 1 base from J, with 14 bases between. This CDR3 contains 15 residues. Per germline, CDR1 SGDLS and CDR2 YYNGEE. This CDR3 reads CASSPRGEQNTEAFF. The CDR3, as DNA: TGTGCCAGCAGCCCCCGGGGGGAACAGAACACTGAAGCTTTCTTT.

V usage is TRBV6-4 and J usage is TRBJ2-1; perhaps TRBD2 as D (6 bases). The CDR3 totals 13 residues. Deletions cut 6 bases from V and 1 base from J, with 7 bases between. Per germline, CDR1 MRHNA and CDR2 SNTAGT. The DNA for the CDR3 is TGTGCCAGCAGCCGGGGGTCCTACAATGAGCAGTTCTTC. Its translation: CASSRGSYNEQFF.

CDR3 in DNA: TGTGCCAGCAGCTTACCCCGCGGCTTCTCGAACACAGATACGCAGTATTTT. Translation: CASSLPRGFSNTDTQYF. This chain joins TRBV7-9 and TRBJ2-3; D gene uncertain. Trimming stripped 2 bases from V and 2 bases from J, with 17 bases between. This CDR3 has 17 amino acids. Germline V lookup: CDR1 SEHNR, CDR2 FQNEAQ (reference sequence).

The CDR3 sequence: CASTPLADTQYF. The CDR3 DNA reads as TGTGCCAGCACACCACTAGCGGATACGCAGTATTTT. The J gene is TRBJ2-3, the V gene TRBV2; TRBD2 aligns across 7 bases. This CDR3 is built from 12 residues. Trimming at V came to 7 bases and at J to 6 bases, leaving 4 bases not matched to a gene. Germline-derived CDR1 and CDR2 are SNHLY and FYNNEI.

The rearrangement links TRBV24-1 to TRBJ2-7; TRBD1 aligns across 8 bases. Trimming removed 4 bases from V and 5 bases from J; junction bases left unmatched: 12. The CDR3 has 16 amino acids. CDR1 is KGHDR and CDR2 is SFDVKD in the germline V gene. CDR3 loop: CATSDQDRGAPHEQYF. The CDR3 DNA follows: TGTGCCACCAGTGACCAAGACAGGGGCGCCCCCCACGAGCAGTACTTC.

The chain has TRBV7-8 and TRBJ1-2; a possible D gene is TRBD1 (5 bases). V was shortened by 3 bases and J by 6 bases, with 8 bases between the two germline ends. This CDR3 has 12 amino acids. Germline lookup yields CDR1 SGHVS and CDR2 FQNEAQ. The DNA of the CDR3 is TGTGCCAGCAGCTTCGCGACAGATGGCTACACCTTC. Protein product: CASSFATDGYTF.

V gene TRBV20-1 combines with J gene TRBJ1-5; TRBD1 aligns across 8 bases. The J segment lost 0 bases and the V segment lost 3 bases, leaving 10 bases of the junction unmatched. CDR1 is DFQATT and CDR2 is SNEGSKA in the germline V gene (reference sequence). The CDR3 totals 17 residues. In nucleotides, the CDR3 is TGCAGTGCTAGTCCGGGACAGGTAGTGGGTAGCAATCAGCCCCAGCATTTT. Translating it yields CSASPGQVVGSNQPQHF.

The chain couples TRBV24-1 to TRBJ1-2; 10 bases align to TRBD1. Germline CDR1 is KGHDR and CDR2 is SFDVKD. V shed 3 bases and J 5 bases; nucleotides not matched to a gene: 5. The CDR3 length is 15 residues. The CDR3 bases are TGTGCCACCAGTGATAGGGACAGGGGAGAATATGGCTACACCTTC. Protein: CATSDRDRGEYGYTF.

This clone was counted only a few times. This chain connects TRBV12-3 or TRBV12-4 to TRBJ2-3, with a weak D call TRBD2 (5 bases). The CDR3 has 12 amino acids. Trimming pared 8 bases from V and 7 bases from J, leaving 13 bases between. CDR3 sequence (DNA): TGTGCCAGCGCCCGCGGACTTTATACGCAGTATTTT. Protein sequence: CASARGLYTQYF.

The rearrangement joins TRBV7-3 to TRBJ2-5; 8 nucleotides match TRBD1. The CDR3 is made up of 17 amino acids. Looked up from germline, CDR1 is SGHTA and CDR2 is FQGTGA. V lost 3 bases, J lost 2 bases, and 11 bases stayed unmatched. This CDR3 reads CASSFGPGTGSQETQYF. The CDR3 DNA reads TGTGCCAGCAGCTTTGGTCCGGGGACAGGTTCACAAGAGACCCAGTACTTC.

This rearrangement joins TRBV7-8 to TRBJ2-2; possibly TRBD2 for D (5 bases). In germline, CDR1 is SGHVS, CDR2 FQNEAQ. The CDR3 covers 15 residues. Trimming stripped 5 bases from V and 2 bases from J, with 12 bases between. The CDR3 reads CASSPRTRNTGELFF. Written as DNA, the CDR3 is TGTGCCAGCAGCCCAAGAACTAGAAACACCGGGGAGCTGTTTTTT.

The chain is built from TRBV7-2 and TRBJ1-5, with TRBD1 identical over 11 bases. The junction had 4 bases not matched to a gene; V was cut back by 1 base and J by 2 bases. Germline V lookup: CDR1 SGHTA, CDR2 FQGNSA. This CDR3 is 17 amino acids long. CDR3 sequence: CASSLGTGGMGNQPQHF. In DNA form, the CDR3 reads TGTGCCAGCAGCTTAGGGACAGGGGGCATGGGCAATCAGCCCCAGCATTTT. The entire variable domain, with the rest obtained from reference TRBV7-2 and TRBJ1-5, is as follows: GAGVSQSPSNKVTEKGKDVELRCDPISGHTALYWYRQSLGQGLEFLIYFQGNSAPDKSGLPSDRFSAERTGGSVSTLTIQRTQQEDSAVYLCASSLGTGGMGNQPQHFGDGTRLSIL.

V gene TRBV7-9 combines with J gene TRBJ1-4, with unresolved D. The V end was cut by 2 bases, the J end by 6 bases, with 10 bases between. Germline V gene data show CDR1 as SEHNR and CDR2 as FQNEAQ (reference sequence). The CDR3 totals 14 residues. CDR3 sequence: CASSLRRADEKLFF. As DNA, the CDR3 is TGTGCCAGCAGCTTAAGGCGGGCAGATGAAAAACTGTTTTTT. The full variable domain, rest sourced from reference TRBV7-9 and TRBJ1-4, is DTGVSQNPRHKITKRGQNVTFRCDPISEHNRLYWYRQTLGQGPEFLTYFQNEAQLEKSRLLSDRFSAERPKGSFSTLEIQRTEQGDSAMYLCASSLRRADEKLFFGSGTQLSVL.

This clone was found once. This chain joins TRBV28 and TRBJ2-5; D might be TRBD2 (7 bases). The CDR3 sequence is 14 residues long. V gave up 3 bases and J gave up 1 base, with 9 bases separating them. Germline V CDR1 and CDR2: MDHEN, SYDVKM. CDR3 in amino acids: CASSFGGAQETQYF. Here the CDR3 DNA reads TGTGCCAGCAGTTTTGGGGGGGCCCAAGAGACCCAGTACTTC.

The rearrangement uses TRBV11-3 and TRBJ2-2, with TRBD2 as a possible D gene (6 bases). The CDR3 loop spans 15 amino acids. Trimming removed 5 bases at V and 3 bases at J, with 13 bases between. The V gene's germline CDR1 is SGHNT and CDR2 YENEEA. The CDR3 DNA reads TGTGCCAGCAGCCATCCGGGACTGTACACCGGGGAGCTGTTTTTT. Its protein is CASSHPGLYTGELFF.

The CDR3 spells CASRKGAGNDYGYTF. The CDR3 DNA reads TGTGCCAGCAGAAAAGGTGCAGGGAATGATTATGGCTACACCTTC. The gene calls are TRBV7-9 and TRBJ1-2, with D possibly TRBD1 on 5 matching bases. This CDR3 comprises 15 residues. The germline V gene has CDR1 SEHNR and CDR2 FQNEAQ (reference sequence). Trimming stripped 6 bases from V and 5 bases from J, with 19 bases between.

This chain joins TRBV7-8 and TRBJ2-3; 10 positions agree with TRBD1. Germline lookup yields CDR1 SGHVS and CDR2 FQNEAQ. V lost 1 base and J lost 5; bases outside the gene matches: 3. The CDR3 runs 15 residues. CDR3 residues: CASSLVGDRGDTQYF. In DNA, the CDR3 is TGTGCCAGCAGCTTAGTAGGGGACAGGGGAGATACGCAGTATTTT.

The V gene is TRBV28, the J gene TRBJ2-7; D is ambiguous. Trimming took off 4 bases at V and 3 bases at J, with 16 bases between the two ends. In germline, CDR1 is MDHEN, CDR2 SYDVKM. CDR3 size: 15 residues. In DNA, the CDR3 is TGTGCCAGCAGTTCAAGACATTGGAACGGCTACGAGCAGTACTTC. This codes for CASSSRHWNGYEQYF.

V usage is TRBV30 and J usage is TRBJ1-2, with TRBD1 identical over 8 bases. Trimming took 2 bases from V and 2 from J; bases not matched to a gene: 10. Germline V CDR1 and CDR2: GTSNPN, SVGIG (reference sequence). The CDR3 has 16 residues. This chain's CDR3 is CAWSPTSGQGNYGYTF. CDR3 DNA: TGTGCCTGGAGTCCCACGTCCGGACAGGGAAACTATGGCTACACCTTC.